The rows below give T cell receptor beta chains drawn from one sample of a study of blood T cells in healthy people across ages. TCRdb reanalysed the 5' RACE reads using MiXCR and keeps one entry per CDR3 protein. The table shows about 560,000 distinct CDR3 sequences, with roughly a quarter occurring only once. These data are also associated with another study on T cells of mothers and their children.

Sequencing input: blood. These receptors were taken from a boy between 2 and 10 years old in good health. Each CDR3 is given with its conserved first and last residue. Each record gives: D gene, clone size, J gene, CDR3 length, V gene, CDR3 protein, CDR3 DNA. A D gene is named only where the DNA matches it firmly. Rows give clone size only sometimes, using once, few, many, or a class for an expanded clone.

D gene: .; clone size: few; J gene: TRBJ2-1; CDR3 length: 16; V gene: TRBV6-2/TRBV6-3; CDR3 protein: CASSYRALFRANEQFF; CDR3 DNA: TGTGCCAGCAGTTACCGTGCCCTGTTCCGGGCCAATGAGCAGTTCTTC
D gene: TRBD2; clone size: few; J gene: TRBJ2-1; CDR3 length: 14; V gene: TRBV6-4; CDR3 protein: CASSERGGHDEQFF; CDR3 DNA: TGTGCCAGCAGCGAGCGGGGGGGGCACGATGAGCAGTTCTTC
D gene: .; clone size: few; J gene: TRBJ2-3; CDR3 length: 15; V gene: TRBV6-5; CDR3 protein: CASSYGDSGPDTQYF; CDR3 DNA: TGTGCCAGCAGTTATGGGGATTCGGGCCCAGATACGCAGTATTTT
D gene: .; clone size: few; J gene: TRBJ2-1; CDR3 length: 13; V gene: TRBV19; CDR3 protein: CASSIDLGNEQFF; CDR3 DNA: TGTGCCAGTAGTATAGATCTGGGCAATGAGCAGTTCTTC
D gene: .; clone size: few; J gene: TRBJ2-1; CDR3 length: 16; V gene: TRBV27; CDR3 protein: CASSLLNSPEDSEQFF; CDR3 DNA: TGTGCCAGCAGTTTATTAAACAGCCCCGAAGACAGTGAGCAGTTCTTC
D gene: .; clone size: .; J gene: TRBJ2-1; CDR3 length: 14; V gene: TRBV2; CDR3 protein: CATVGYSLGNEQFF; CDR3 DNA: TGTGCCACCGTTGGCTATTCTCTTGGGAATGAGCAGTTCTTC
D gene: TRBD2; clone size: .; J gene: TRBJ2-3; CDR3 length: 15; V gene: TRBV20-1; CDR3 protein: CSAREEAGGSDTQYF; CDR3 DNA: TGCAGTGCTAGAGAGGAAGCGGGAGGGTCAGATACGCAGTATTTT
D gene: TRBD1; clone size: few; J gene: TRBJ2-7; CDR3 length: 13; V gene: TRBV7-9; CDR3 protein: CASSKTGVYEQYF; CDR3 DNA: TGTGCCAGCAGCAAGACAGGGGTCTACGAGCAGTACTTC
D gene: .; clone size: .; J gene: TRBJ2-6; CDR3 length: 19; V gene: TRBV5-1; CDR3 protein: CVSSSAGDSNLSGANVLTF; CDR3 DNA: TGCGTCAGCAGCTCCGCCGGGGACTCTAACCTCTCTGGGGCCAACGTCCTGACTTTC
D gene: .; clone size: .; J gene: TRBJ2-2; CDR3 length: 15; V gene: TRBV12-3/TRBV12-4; CDR3 protein: CASSSSVPYTGELFF; CDR3 DNA: TGTGCCAGCAGTTCTAGCGTTCCGTACACCGGGGAGCTGTTTTTT
D gene: .; clone size: few; J gene: TRBJ2-3; CDR3 length: 16; V gene: TRBV15; CDR3 protein: CATSRGGASGTDTQYF; CDR3 DNA: TGTGCCACCAGCAGAGGGGGGGCCTCCGGGACAGATACGCAGTATTTT
D gene: .; clone size: .; J gene: TRBJ1-4; CDR3 length: 14; V gene: TRBV5-1; CDR3 protein: CASSSGFQNEKLFF; CDR3 DNA: TGCGCCAGCAGCTCCGGGTTCCAGAATGAAAAACTGTTTTTT
D gene: .; clone size: .; J gene: TRBJ2-5; CDR3 length: 13; V gene: TRBV6-1; CDR3 protein: CASSMVKQETQYF; CDR3 DNA: TGTGCCAGTAGTATGGTAAAACAAGAGACCCAGTACTTC
D gene: .; clone size: .; J gene: TRBJ2-3; CDR3 length: 13; V gene: TRBV20-1; CDR3 protein: CSARLATTDTQYF; CDR3 DNA: TGCAGTGCTAGGCTAGCTACGACAGATACGCAGTATTTT